This is a list of T cell receptor beta chains from one sample in a study of CD8 T cells in Susac syndrome. TCRdb independently ran MiXCR on the immunoSEQ multiplex PCR reads; one entry per CDR3 protein. Found here are 180,000 or so distinct CDR3 sequences, around 94% of them singletons; the top ten hold 0.099%. Sequencing input: CD4+ T cells from PBMCs. Receptors were obtained from a human donor with Susac syndrome. CDR3s include the opening cysteine and the closing phenylalanine or tryptophan. A D gene is named only where the DNA matches it firmly. The size field is filled for only some rows; it gives once, few, many or a size class.

TRBJ2-5 NA NA TRBV5-6 TGTGCCAGCAGCTTGCTGGGTGAAGGAGGGGACCAGTACTTC CASSLLGEGGDQYF
TRBJ1-1 NA NA TRBV20-1 TGCAGTGCTACGGGTGAGTGGAACACTGAAGCTTTCTTT CSATGEWNTEAFF
TRBJ1-1 NA NA TRBV12-3/TRBV12-4 TGTGCCAGCAGGCTAATGAACACTGAAGCTTTCTTT CASRLMNTEAFF
TRBJ2-1 TRBD2 NA TRBV27 TGTGCCAGCAGTAATAGCGGGAGTTATTTCAATGAGCAGTTCTTC CASSNSGSYFNEQFF
TRBJ2-1 NA once TRBV5-4 TGTGCCAGCAGCGCCACAGGGAATGAGCAGTTCTTC CASSATGNEQFF
TRBJ2-7 NA few TRBV7-2 TGTGCCAGCAGCTCCGGGGATGCCTACGAGCAGTACTTC CASSSGDAYEQYF
TRBJ2-1 TRBD2 NA TRBV5-1 TGCGCCAGCAGCTTGCTACTAGCGGGTAACAATGAGCAGTTCTTC CASSLLLAGNNEQFF
TRBJ2-7 NA NA TRBV9 TGTGCCAGCAGCGTAGAAATGGGGAACGAAGGACGTCTCGAGCAGTACTTC CASSVEMGNEGRLEQYF
TRBJ1-2 NA NA TRBV10-3 TGTGCCATCCGGGGCTTGGAGAAGGGCTACACCTTC CAIRGLEKGYTF
TRBJ1-1 NA once TRBV5-1 TGCGCCACCTCCCCGACGGACCGTAACACTGAAGCTTTCTTT CATSPTDRNTEAFF
TRBJ1-2 NA NA TRBV6-1 TGTGCCAGCAACGAGGTTCAGAGGATTGGCTACACCTTC CASNEVQRIGYTF